This passage covers 21 T cell receptor beta chains from one sample sequenced in a study of post-analysis software for immune sequencing data. Study-wide points: Included in a set of a few TRBV segments more frequent in patients than controls were TRBV5-6, TRBV5-1 and TRBV20-1.

Built from TCR beta cDNA, the libraries had unique molecular identifiers in them. One entry per CDR3 protein, called by TCRdb with MiXCR from the PCR reads. The repertoire holds 650,000 to 900,000 distinct CDR3 sequences, with roughly 50% as singletons. No antigen is known for these receptors. Material for sequencing was blood. The receptors here all came from a girl aged 10-17 years with multiple sclerosis.

This clonotype was picked up a small number of times. The CDR3 here is CASSLEQRRGDTQYF. CDR3 DNA sequence: TGTGCCAGCAGCTTAGAACAGCGGAGGGGAGATACGCAGTATTTT. The gene calls are TRBV13 and TRBJ2-3; possible D gene TRBD2, 6 bases. The CDR3 loop spans 15 amino acids. Trimming removed 1 base from V and 5 bases from J, with 13 bases in between. The germline V gene has CDR1 PRHDT and CDR2 FYEKMQ (reference sequence).

This clonotype showed up just a few times. This chain connects TRBV12-3 or TRBV12-4 to TRBJ1-5; D remains ambiguous. The CDR3 extends over 15 amino acids. The germline V and J ends were trimmed by 1 base and 4 bases, with 11 bases remaining between them. In DNA form, the CDR3 reads TGTGCCAGCAGTTTAGGGGAGCTGGGGAATCAGCCCCAGCATTTT. As protein: CASSLGELGNQPQHF.

The genes are TRBV5-5 and TRBJ2-7, with D perhaps matching TRBD2 (5 bases). There are 10 residues in the CDR3. Trimming took off 6 bases at V and 5 bases at J, with 6 bases between the two ends. Germline lookup yields CDR1 SGHKS and CDR2 YYEKEE (reference sequence). CDR3 protein: CASTGDEQYF. The CDR3 coding sequence is TGTGCCAGCACCGGGGACGAGCAGTACTTC.

This rearrangement joins TRBV7-2 to TRBJ1-4, with D possibly matching TRBD1 (5 bases). Germline V gene data show CDR1 as SGHTA and CDR2 as FQGNSA. There are 14 residues in the CDR3. V was cut by 2 bases and J by 10 bases, with 14 bases left in between. In nucleotides, the CDR3 is TGTGCCAGCAGCTTATCAGGGAATAGAGGAAAACTGTTTTTT. Protein product: CASSLSGNRGKLFF. Together with reference TRBV7-2 and TRBJ1-4, the CDR3 gives the full variable domain: GAGVSQSPSNKVTEKGKDVELRCDPISGHTALYWYRQSLGQGLEFLIYFQGNSAPDKSGLPSDRFSAERTGGSVSTLTIQRTQQEDSAVYLCASSLSGNRGKLFFGSGTQLSVL.

The chain links TRBV28 to TRBJ1-4; 7 nucleotides align to TRBD1. The CDR3 extends over 14 amino acids. J lost 4 bases, V lost 4 bases, and 3 bases had no gene match. CDR1 and CDR2 (germline): MDHEN, SYDVKM. The CDR3 nucleotides read TGTGCCAGCAGTTCGACAGGGTTTAATGAAAAACTGTTTTTT. Translation gives CASSSTGFNEKLFF. Full variable domain (remainder filled in from reference TRBV28 and TRBJ1-4): DVKVTQSSRYLVKRTGEKVFLECVQDMDHENMFWYRQDPGLGLRLIYFSYDVKMKEKGDIPEGYSVSREKKERFSLILESASTNQTSMYLCASSSTGFNEKLFFGSGTQLSVL.

As regards this clonotype: The conserved closing phenylalanine or tryptophan is absent in this CDR3, likely reflecting a read error. V and J are TRBV6-5 and TRBJ1-1; D uncertain. Germline CDR1 MNHEY, CDR2 SVGAGI. The ends were cut back, 1 base at V and 0 bases at J, with 3 bases in the middle. This CDR3 comprises 13 residues. The CDR3 DNA is TGTGCCAGCAGTTACTTGGTGAACACTGAAGCTTTCTTG. Translating gives CASSYLVNTEAFL.

The V and J genes are TRBV21-1 and TRBJ1-1; the tabulated D call, TRBD1, remains unverified against the DNA. TRBV21-1 is termed a pseudogene. CDR3 size: 16 residues. The CDR3, as DNA: TGTGCCAGCAGCAAAGGGTGGGGACAGGAGAACACTGAAGCTTTCTTT. Encoded protein: CASSKGWGQENTEAFF.

V gene TRBV20-1 combines with J gene TRBJ2-5, with D perhaps matching TRBD2 (7 bases). The length of the CDR3 is 12 residues. Germline V gene data show CDR1 as DFQATT and CDR2 as SNEGSKA (reference sequence). Deletions cut 5 bases from V and 5 bases from J, with 12 bases between. The CDR3 DNA is TGCAGTGCTCCGGGGGGCCAGGAGACCCAGTACTTC. Translation: CSAPGGQETQYF.

The CDR3 reads CSAARGTNYGYTF. DNA for the CDR3: TGCAGTGCTGCCCGTGGAACTAACTATGGCTACACCTTC. The gene calls are TRBV20-1 and TRBJ1-2; D is ambiguous. Germline V gives CDR1 DFQATT, CDR2 SNEGSKA (reference sequence). The CDR3 has 13 amino acids. V shed 5 bases and J shed 0 bases, with 10 bases lying between them.

This clonotype turned up a few times. J is TRBJ2-5 and V is TRBV10-3; 7 bases align to TRBD2. With 2 bases clipped from V and 1 base from J, the junction kept 4 bases outside the gene matches. The germline gives CDR1 ENHRY, CDR2 SYGVKD. The length of the CDR3 is 15 residues. DNA of the CDR3: TGTGCCATCAGTGAGGCGGGGAGGGCCCAAGAGACCCAGTACTTC. Its protein product is CAISEAGRAQETQYF.

This clonotype was recorded only once. This chain connects TRBV6-1 to TRBJ1-2; possibly TRBD1 for D (5 bases). V was trimmed by 3 bases and J by 4 bases, leaving 9 bases between them. This CDR3 spans 13 amino acids. CDR1 is MNHNS and CDR2 is SASEGT in the germline V gene. CDR3: CASSDQRGYGYTF. The CDR3 DNA sequence: TGTGCCAGCAGTGACCAGAGGGGCTATGGCTACACCTTC.

This clonotype turned up a few times. J is TRBJ2-7 and V is TRBV20-1, with a tentative D call TRBD2 (6 bases). V was trimmed by 5 bases and J by 0 bases, leaving 14 bases between them. Germline-derived CDR1 and CDR2 are DFQATT and SNEGSKA (reference sequence). The CDR3 is made up of 14 amino acids. The CDR3: CSACGTLSSYEQYF. CDR3 nucleotide sequence: TGCAGTGCTTGCGGGACGCTAAGCTCCTACGAGCAGTACTTC.

The genes are TRBV9 and TRBJ2-5, with D hard to call. This CDR3 comprises 14 residues. Trimming removed 1 base at V and 3 bases at J, with 10 bases between. The V gene's germline CDR1 is SGDLS and CDR2 YYNGEE. Here the CDR3 DNA reads TGTGCCAGCAGCGTATCGGGCTTGGAAGAGACCCAGTACTTC. Its translation: CASSVSGLEETQYF. Full variable domain (remainder filled in from reference TRBV9 and TRBJ2-5): DSGVTQTPKHLITATGQRVTLRCSPRSGDLSVYWYQQSLDQGLQFLIQYYNGEERAKGNILERFSAQQFPDLHSELNLSSLELGDSALYFCASSVSGLEETQYFGPGTRLLVL.

The CDR3: CASSHPKGSGGHYGYTF. The CDR3 DNA is TGTGCCAGCAGCCACCCCAAAGGGTCAGGGGGACACTATGGCTACACCTTC. This chain connects TRBV4-2 to TRBJ1-2; 7 bases agree with TRBD1. The trim removed 3 bases at V and 3 bases at J, leaving 13 bases unmatched. This CDR3 is 17 amino acids long. Germline lookup yields CDR1 LGHNA and CDR2 YNFKEQ.

The chain joins TRBV25-1 to TRBJ2-3; 11 bases are a match to TRBD1. V trimming: 3 bases; J trimming: 3 bases; junction bases outside the gene matches: 8. The CDR3 runs 17 residues. The germline V gene encodes CDR1 MGHDK and CDR2 SYGVNS. CDR3 sequence: CASSDPRTGGWTDTQYF. The CDR3 coding sequence is TGTGCCAGCAGTGACCCCCGGACAGGGGGCTGGACAGATACGCAGTATTTT. Combining the CDR3 with reference TRBV25-1 and TRBJ2-3 gives the whole variable domain EADIYQTPRYLVIGTGKKITLECSQTMGHDKMYWYQQDPGMELHLIHYSYGVNSTEKGDLSSESTVSRIRTEHFPLTLESARPSHTSQYLCASSDPRTGGWTDTQYFGPGTRLTVL.

The V call is TRBV20-1, the J call TRBJ1-4; D unclear. Germline V gives CDR1 DFQATT, CDR2 SNEGSKA (reference sequence). The length of the CDR3 is 15 residues. V was shortened by 6 bases and J by 4 bases, with 18 bases between the two germline ends. The CDR3 region has the DNA TGCAGTGCCACCCCAGACGGTTCGATTAATGAAAAACTGTTTTTT. Protein product: CSATPDGSINEKLFF.

CDR3 region: CASSYGVDGPEQYF. CDR3 sequence (DNA): TGTGCCAGCAGTTACGGGGTAGATGGACCCGAGCAGTACTTC. This chain uses TRBV6-5 with TRBJ2-4; D is ambiguous. The DNA end lines up better with TRBJ2-7; the J call may be wrong. The CDR3 runs 14 residues. CDR1 is MNHEY, CDR2 SVGAGI, per germline.

With regard to this clonotype: At one end the junction does not follow the germline gene, possibly because of a read error. The chain is built from TRBV12-3 or TRBV12-4 and TRBJ2-1; D is undetermined. The DNA end is more similar to TRBJ2-7, so the J call may be wrong. The CDR3 contains 13 residues. CDR3 loop: CTSSLGSIYEQYF. CDR3 DNA sequence: TGTACCAGCAGTTTGGGATCAATCTACGAGCAGTACTTC.

This sequence joins TRBV12-3 or TRBV12-4 and TRBJ2-3, with 9 bases lining up with TRBD1. There are 15 residues in the CDR3. V lost 5 bases and J lost 4; bases outside the gene matches: 7. DNA for the CDR3: TGTGCCAGCAGTCCCGGGACAGGGATCGCAGATACGCAGTATTTT. Protein product: CASSPGTGIADTQYF.

Here the CDR3 reads CSASHQGTQYF. In DNA form, the CDR3 reads TGCAGTGCTAGTCATCAGGGGACGCAGTATTTT. V is TRBV20-1 and J is TRBJ2-3, with D possibly TRBD1 on 6 matching bases. Germline assignment: CDR1 DFQATT and CDR2 SNEGSKA (reference sequence). The CDR3 is 11 amino acids. Trimming removed 3 bases at V and 9 bases at J, with 10 bases between.

The chain employs TRBV6-5 and TRBJ1-2; D is perhaps TRBD1 (5 bases). The CDR3 totals 14 residues. V lost 4 bases, J lost 0 bases, and 9 bases lay in between. Per the germline V gene, CDR1 is MNHEY and CDR2 is SVGAGI. In DNA, the CDR3 is TGTGCCAGCAGTTCTACGACAGCTAACTATGGCTACACCTTC. Residues: CASSSTTANYGYTF.